This T cell receptor (beta chain) is from a study of OX40 agonist ivuxolimab in advanced cancers. Study in general: Subjects had a mean age of about 61 years, with a range of about 23 to 79; approximately 83% were male.

The data were produced by immunoSEQ multiplex PCR, yet TCRdb's version contains in-frame clones alone and is incomplete. The table lists around 70,000 clones, roughly 89% of them singletons. The germline V gene has CDR1 SNHLY and CDR2 FYNNEI. The V and J ends lost 4 bases and 1 base respectively, with 10 bases between them. There are 14 residues in the CDR3. The TCR was taken from an adult with an advanced solid tumor such as melanoma, head and neck, liver or kidney cancer. The starting material was CD4+ or CD8+ T cells sorted from blood, obtained in a trial of the OX40 agonist ivuxolimab. The rearrangement joins TRBV2 to TRBJ1-1, with D tentatively TRBD1 (5 bases). CDR3 DNA sequence: TGTGCCAGCAGTGGACAGACACCGAACACTGAAGCTTTCTTT. Translating it yields CASSGQTPNTEAFF.